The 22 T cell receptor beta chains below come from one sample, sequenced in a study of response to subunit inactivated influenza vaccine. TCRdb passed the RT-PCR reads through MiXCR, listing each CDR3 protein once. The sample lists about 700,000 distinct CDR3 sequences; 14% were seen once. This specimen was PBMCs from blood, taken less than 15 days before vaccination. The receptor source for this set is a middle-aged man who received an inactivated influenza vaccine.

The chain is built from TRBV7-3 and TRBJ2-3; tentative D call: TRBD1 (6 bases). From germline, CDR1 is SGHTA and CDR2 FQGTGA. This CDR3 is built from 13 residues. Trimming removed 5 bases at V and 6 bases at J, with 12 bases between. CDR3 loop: CASSRPDSDTQYF. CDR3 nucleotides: TGTGCCAGCAGCCGCCCGGACAGCGATACGCAGTATTTT.

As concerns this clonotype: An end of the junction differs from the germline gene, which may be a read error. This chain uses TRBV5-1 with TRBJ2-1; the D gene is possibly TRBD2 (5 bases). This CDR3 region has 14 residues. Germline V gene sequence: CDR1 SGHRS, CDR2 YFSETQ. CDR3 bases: TGTGCCAGCAGCTTGGACGGAGGCTACAATGAGCAGTTCTTC. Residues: CASSLDGGYNEQFF. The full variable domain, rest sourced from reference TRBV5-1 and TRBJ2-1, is KAGVTQTPRYLIKTRGQQVTLSCSPISGHRSVSWYQQTPGQGLQFLFEYFSETQRNKGNFPGRFSGRQFSNSRSEMNVSTLELGDSALYLCASSLDGGYNEQFFGPGTRLTVL.

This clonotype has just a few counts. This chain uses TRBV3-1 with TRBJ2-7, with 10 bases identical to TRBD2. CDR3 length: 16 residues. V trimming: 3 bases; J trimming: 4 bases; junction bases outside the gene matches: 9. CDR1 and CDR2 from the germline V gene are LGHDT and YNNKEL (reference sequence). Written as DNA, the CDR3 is TGTGCCAGCAGCCATTTCATAGCGGGAGGTAAATACGAGCAGTACTTC. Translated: CASSHFIAGGKYEQYF.

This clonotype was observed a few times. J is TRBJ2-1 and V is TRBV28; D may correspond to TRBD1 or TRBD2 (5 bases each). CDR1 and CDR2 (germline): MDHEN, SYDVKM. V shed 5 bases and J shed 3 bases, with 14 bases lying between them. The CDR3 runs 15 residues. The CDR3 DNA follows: TGTGCCAGCAGTCCCACCGGGGCCCTCTACAATGAGCAGTTCTTC. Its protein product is CASSPTGALYNEQFF.

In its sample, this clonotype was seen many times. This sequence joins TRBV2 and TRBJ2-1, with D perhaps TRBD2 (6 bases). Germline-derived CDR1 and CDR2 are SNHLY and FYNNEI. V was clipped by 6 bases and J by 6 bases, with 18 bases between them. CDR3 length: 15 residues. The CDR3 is CASSETSGGFNEQFF. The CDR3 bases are TGTGCCAGCAGCGAAACCTCCGGGGGATTCAATGAGCAGTTCTTC.

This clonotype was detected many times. The CDR3 DNA reads as TGTGCCAGCCTACGAGGGAATGAGCAGTTCTTC. It specifies CASLRGNEQFF. This chain uses TRBV12-3 or TRBV12-4 with TRBJ2-1; TRBD2 is a possible D gene (5 bases). There are 11 residues in the CDR3. Trimming cost V 8 bases and J 7 bases, with 9 bases left between them.

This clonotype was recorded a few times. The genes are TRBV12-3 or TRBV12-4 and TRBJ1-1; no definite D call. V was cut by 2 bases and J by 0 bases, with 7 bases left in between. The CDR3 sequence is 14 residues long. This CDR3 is CASSLNGVNTEAFF. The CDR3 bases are TGTGCCAGCAGTTTAAACGGTGTGAACACTGAAGCTTTCTTT.

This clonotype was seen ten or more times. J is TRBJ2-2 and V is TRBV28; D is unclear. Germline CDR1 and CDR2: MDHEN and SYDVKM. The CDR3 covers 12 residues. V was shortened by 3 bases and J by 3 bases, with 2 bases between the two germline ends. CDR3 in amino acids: CASSFHTGELFF. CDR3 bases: TGTGCCAGCAGTTTTCACACCGGGGAGCTGTTTTTT. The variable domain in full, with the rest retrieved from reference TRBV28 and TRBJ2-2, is DVKVTQSSRYLVKRTGEKVFLECVQDMDHENMFWYRQDPGLGLRLIYFSYDVKMKEKGDIPEGYSVSREKKERFSLILESASTNQTSMYLCASSFHTGELFFGEGSRLTVL.

CDR3 in amino acids: CASSPMSKISYNEQFF. CDR3 nucleotide sequence: TGTGCCAGCAGCCCAATGAGTAAAATCTCCTACAATGAGCAGTTCTTC. The V call is TRBV7-2, the J call TRBJ2-1; D not resolved. The germline V gene has CDR1 SGHTA and CDR2 FQGNSA. The V end lost 5 bases, the J end lost 0 bases, and 14 bases lay between the germline ends. This CDR3 contains 16 residues. Combining the CDR3 with reference TRBV7-2 and TRBJ2-1 gives the whole variable domain GAGVSQSPSNKVTEKGKDVELRCDPISGHTALYWYRQSLGQGLEFLIYFQGNSAPDKSGLPSDRFSAERTGGSVSTLTIQRTQQEDSAVYLCASSPMSKISYNEQFFGPGTRLTVL.

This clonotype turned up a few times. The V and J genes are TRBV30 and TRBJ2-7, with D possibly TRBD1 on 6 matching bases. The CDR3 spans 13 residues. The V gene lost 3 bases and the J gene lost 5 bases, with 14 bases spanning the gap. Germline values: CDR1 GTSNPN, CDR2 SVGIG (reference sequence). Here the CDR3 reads CAWRPGQYHEQYF. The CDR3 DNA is TGTGCCTGGAGACCCGGACAGTACCACGAGCAGTACTTC.

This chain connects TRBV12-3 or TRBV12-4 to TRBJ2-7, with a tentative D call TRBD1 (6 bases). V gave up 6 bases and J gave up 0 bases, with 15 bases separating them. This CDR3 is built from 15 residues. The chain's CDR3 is CASSWQGKSSYEQYF. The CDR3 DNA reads TGTGCCAGCAGCTGGCAGGGGAAAAGCTCCTACGAGCAGTACTTC.

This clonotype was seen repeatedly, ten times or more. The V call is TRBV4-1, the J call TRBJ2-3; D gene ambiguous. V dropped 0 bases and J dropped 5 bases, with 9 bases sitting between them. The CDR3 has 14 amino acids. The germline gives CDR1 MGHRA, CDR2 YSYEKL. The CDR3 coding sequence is TGCGCCAGCAGCCAAGACCCCCTTGGAGATACGCAGTATTTT. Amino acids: CASSQDPLGDTQYF.

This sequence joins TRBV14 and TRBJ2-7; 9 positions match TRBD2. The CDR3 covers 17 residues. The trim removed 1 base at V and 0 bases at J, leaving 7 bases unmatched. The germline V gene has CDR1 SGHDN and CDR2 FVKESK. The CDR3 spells CASSQGTSARYSYEQYF. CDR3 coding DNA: TGTGCCAGCAGCCAAGGGACTAGCGCCAGATACTCCTACGAGCAGTACTTC. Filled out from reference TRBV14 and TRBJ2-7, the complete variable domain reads EAGVTQFPSHSVIEKGQTVTLRCDPISGHDNLYWYRRVMGKEIKFLLHFVKESKQDESGMPNNRFLAERTGGTYSTLKVQPAELEDSGVYFCASSQGTSARYSYEQYFGPGTRLTVT.

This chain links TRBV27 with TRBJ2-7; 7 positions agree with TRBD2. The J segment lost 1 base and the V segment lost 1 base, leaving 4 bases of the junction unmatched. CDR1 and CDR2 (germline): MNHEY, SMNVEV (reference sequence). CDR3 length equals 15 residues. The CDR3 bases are TGTGCCAGCAGTTTATTCGGGGGGACTTCCTACGAGCAGTACTTC. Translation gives CASSLFGGTSYEQYF.

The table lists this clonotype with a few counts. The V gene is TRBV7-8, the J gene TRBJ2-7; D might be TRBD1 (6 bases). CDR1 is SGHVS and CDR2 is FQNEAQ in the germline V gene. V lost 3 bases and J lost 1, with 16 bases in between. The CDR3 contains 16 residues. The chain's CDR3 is CASSLGQGTLSYEQYF. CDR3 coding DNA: TGTGCCAGCAGCTTGGGACAAGGGACCTTATCCTACGAGCAGTACTTC.

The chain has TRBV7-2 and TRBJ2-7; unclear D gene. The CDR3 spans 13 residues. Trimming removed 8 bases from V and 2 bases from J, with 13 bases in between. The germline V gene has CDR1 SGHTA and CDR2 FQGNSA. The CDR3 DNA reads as TGTGCCAGCCGCCTTGATGGTACCTACGAGCAGTACTTC. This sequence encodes CASRLDGTYEQYF.

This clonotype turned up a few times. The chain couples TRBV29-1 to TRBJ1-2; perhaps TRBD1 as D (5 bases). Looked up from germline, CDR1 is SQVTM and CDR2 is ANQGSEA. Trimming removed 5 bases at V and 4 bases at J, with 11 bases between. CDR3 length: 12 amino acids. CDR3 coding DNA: TGCAGCGTTTCGGGGGTAGGCTATGGCTACACCTTC. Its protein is CSVSGVGYGYTF.

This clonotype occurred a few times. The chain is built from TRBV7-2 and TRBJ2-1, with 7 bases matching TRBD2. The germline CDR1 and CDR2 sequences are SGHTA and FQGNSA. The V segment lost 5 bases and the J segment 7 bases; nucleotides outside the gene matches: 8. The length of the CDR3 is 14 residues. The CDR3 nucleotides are TGTGCCAGCAGCCTCGGACTAGATGGGAATGAGCAGTTCTTC. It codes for CASSLGLDGNEQFF. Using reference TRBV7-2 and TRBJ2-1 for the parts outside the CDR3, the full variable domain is GAGVSQSPSNKVTEKGKDVELRCDPISGHTALYWYRQSLGQGLEFLIYFQGNSAPDKSGLPSDRFSAERTGGSVSTLTIQRTQQEDSAVYLCASSLGLDGNEQFFGPGTRLTVL.

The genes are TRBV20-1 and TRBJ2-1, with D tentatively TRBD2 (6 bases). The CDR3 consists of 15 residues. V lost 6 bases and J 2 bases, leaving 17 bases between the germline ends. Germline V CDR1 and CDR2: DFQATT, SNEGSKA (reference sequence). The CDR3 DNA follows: TGCAGTGCCGATTCTTCTAGCGCCACCTACAATGAGCAGTTCTTC. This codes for CSADSSSATYNEQFF.

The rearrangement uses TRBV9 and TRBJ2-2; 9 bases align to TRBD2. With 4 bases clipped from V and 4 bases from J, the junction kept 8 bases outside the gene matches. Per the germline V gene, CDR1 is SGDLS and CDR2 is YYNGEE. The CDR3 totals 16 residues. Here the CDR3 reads CASSPRLAGTTGELFF. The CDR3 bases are TGTGCCAGCAGCCCGCGGCTAGCGGGGACCACCGGGGAGCTGTTTTTT. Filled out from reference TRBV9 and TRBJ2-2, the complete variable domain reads DSGVTQTPKHLITATGQRVTLRCSPRSGDLSVYWYQQSLDQGLQFLIQYYNGEERAKGNILERFSAQQFPDLHSELNLSSLELGDSALYFCASSPRLAGTTGELFFGEGSRLTVL.

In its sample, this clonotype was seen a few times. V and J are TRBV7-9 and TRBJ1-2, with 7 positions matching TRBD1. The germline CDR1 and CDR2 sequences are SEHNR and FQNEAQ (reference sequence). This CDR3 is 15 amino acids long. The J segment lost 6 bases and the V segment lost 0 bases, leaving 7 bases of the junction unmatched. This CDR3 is CASSLAQGLSDGYTF. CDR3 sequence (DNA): TGTGCCAGCAGCTTAGCACAGGGGCTCTCGGATGGCTACACCTTC.

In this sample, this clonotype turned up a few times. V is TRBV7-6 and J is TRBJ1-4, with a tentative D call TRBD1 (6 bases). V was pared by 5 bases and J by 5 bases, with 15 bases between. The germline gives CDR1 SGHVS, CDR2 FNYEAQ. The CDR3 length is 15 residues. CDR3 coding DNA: TGTGCCAGCAGCCCAGGGACAAGAGCAAATGAAAAACTGTTTTTT. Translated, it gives CASSPGTRANEKLFF.